This T cell receptor (beta chain) was obtained from a study of beta chain features in type 1 diabetes. Findings and limits, study-wide: Junctions at VDJ sites from type 1 diabetes patients had fewer insertions and more deletions. Naive, central memory and regulatory TCRB repertoires appeared more similar among patients than healthy donors. The study found moderately but significantly shorter TCRB CDR3s in all four CD4+ subsets of Type 1 diabetes patients.

Turning to this clone: Its target is unknown.

CD4+ cells of the naive, central memory, regulatory and stem cell-like memory types were sorted via CD45RO/CCR7/CD25/CD127/CD95/CD27. Since all of the isolated RNA was reverse transcribed, expressed TCRB transcripts were what got sequenced. Some clones are missing from TCRdb's copy, which holds only in-frame ones; the method was immunoSEQ multiplex PCR. In the table there are 350,000 to 400,000 clones, roughly an eighth of which are singletons. The source of this sequence is a woman younger than 35 with type 1 diabetes. What was sequenced was naive CD4+ T cells from blood.

The CDR3 DNA reads TGCGCCAGCAGCCAAGGACAGGCGGGAGAGACCCAGTACTTC. This sequence encodes CASSQGQAGETQYF. The chain has TRBV4-1 and TRBJ2-5; weak D call: TRBD1 (6 bases). This CDR3 has 14 amino acids. V lost 1 base and J 4 bases, leaving 10 bases between the germline ends. Germline V gives CDR1 MGHRA, CDR2 YSYEKL.